This TCR beta chain was sequenced for a study of shared clonotypes between healthy human individuals. Regarding the study as a whole: Estimated clonotype richness was generally higher in naive than memory subsets. Generation of non-shared clonotypes was less probable than generation of clonotypes shared by all four donors.

Authors' analysis steps: With immunoSEQ giving junction-only sequences and no quality scores, filtering differed. Produced via immunoSEQ multiplex PCR; TCRdb's table is partial and in-frame only. That table is the source of V, J and clone size, and D and trimming were worked out from the DNA. Altogether roughly 2.6 million clones are present, around 94% being singletons, with the ten largest covering 0.14%. CDR3 size: 15 residues. The V and J ends lost 3 bases and 6 bases respectively, with 18 bases between them. The germline V gene encodes CDR1 SGHTA and CDR2 FQGNSA. Note on this clone: Its antigen is not identified.

The sample was naive CD4+ T cells sorted from blood. Subset denoted: CD45RA+ positively selected. The chain has TRBV7-2 and TRBJ2-7; possibly TRBD1 for D (6 bases). The sequence came from a man aged 18-30 years in good health. For the CDR3, the DNA is TGTGCCAGCAGCTTTTTAGCCCAGGGGAGTTTCGAGCAGTACTTC. It specifies CASSFLAQGSFEQYF.